This T cell receptor beta chain was obtained from a study of blood T cell repertoires in COVID-19. The V and J ends lost 1 base and 4 bases respectively, with 10 bases between them. Germline V lookup: CDR1 SGHVS, CDR2 FQNEAQ. CDR3 length: 14 amino acids. This clone has only a few counts. Authors' data handling: Amplifying reference gene primers gave estimates of nucleated cell counts. Assay used: immunoSEQ multiplex PCR; TCRdb lists only in-frame clones, some missing. V, J and clone size were drawn from that table, and D and trimming were deduced from the DNA. The sample comprises 200,000 or so clones, 80% to 90% of which are singletons, and nearly 5% rests with the top ten. Participants were aged about 18 to 89 years, lived in under 30 US areas, and enrolled virtually. Cohort assignment relied on participant-reported clinical history. Shortly before study entry, within 2 weeks, exposed participants had met a COVID-19 case.

The specimen sequenced was PBMCs or T cells enriched from blood (not recorded which). The rearrangement links TRBV7-8 to TRBJ1-2; D uncertain. This clonotype was obtained from a woman in her forties or fifties who had been exposed to COVID-19. CDR3 nucleotides: TGTGCCAGCAGCTTAGGGGAGATAGTCTATGGCTACACCTTC. Its protein is CASSLGEIVYGYTF.